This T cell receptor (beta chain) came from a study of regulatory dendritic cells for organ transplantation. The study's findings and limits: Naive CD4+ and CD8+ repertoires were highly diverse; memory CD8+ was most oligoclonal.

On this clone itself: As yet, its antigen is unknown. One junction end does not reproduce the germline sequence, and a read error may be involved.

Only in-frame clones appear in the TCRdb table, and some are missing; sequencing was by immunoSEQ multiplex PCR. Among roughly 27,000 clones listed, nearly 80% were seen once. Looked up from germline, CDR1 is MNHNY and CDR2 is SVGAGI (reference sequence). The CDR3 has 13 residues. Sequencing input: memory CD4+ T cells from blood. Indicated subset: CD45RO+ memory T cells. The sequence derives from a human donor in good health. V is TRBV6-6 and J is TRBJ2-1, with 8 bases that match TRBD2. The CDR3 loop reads CASRPNRSGLGIF. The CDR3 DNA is TGTGCCAGCAGACCCAATCGGTCGGGACTAGGGATCTTC.